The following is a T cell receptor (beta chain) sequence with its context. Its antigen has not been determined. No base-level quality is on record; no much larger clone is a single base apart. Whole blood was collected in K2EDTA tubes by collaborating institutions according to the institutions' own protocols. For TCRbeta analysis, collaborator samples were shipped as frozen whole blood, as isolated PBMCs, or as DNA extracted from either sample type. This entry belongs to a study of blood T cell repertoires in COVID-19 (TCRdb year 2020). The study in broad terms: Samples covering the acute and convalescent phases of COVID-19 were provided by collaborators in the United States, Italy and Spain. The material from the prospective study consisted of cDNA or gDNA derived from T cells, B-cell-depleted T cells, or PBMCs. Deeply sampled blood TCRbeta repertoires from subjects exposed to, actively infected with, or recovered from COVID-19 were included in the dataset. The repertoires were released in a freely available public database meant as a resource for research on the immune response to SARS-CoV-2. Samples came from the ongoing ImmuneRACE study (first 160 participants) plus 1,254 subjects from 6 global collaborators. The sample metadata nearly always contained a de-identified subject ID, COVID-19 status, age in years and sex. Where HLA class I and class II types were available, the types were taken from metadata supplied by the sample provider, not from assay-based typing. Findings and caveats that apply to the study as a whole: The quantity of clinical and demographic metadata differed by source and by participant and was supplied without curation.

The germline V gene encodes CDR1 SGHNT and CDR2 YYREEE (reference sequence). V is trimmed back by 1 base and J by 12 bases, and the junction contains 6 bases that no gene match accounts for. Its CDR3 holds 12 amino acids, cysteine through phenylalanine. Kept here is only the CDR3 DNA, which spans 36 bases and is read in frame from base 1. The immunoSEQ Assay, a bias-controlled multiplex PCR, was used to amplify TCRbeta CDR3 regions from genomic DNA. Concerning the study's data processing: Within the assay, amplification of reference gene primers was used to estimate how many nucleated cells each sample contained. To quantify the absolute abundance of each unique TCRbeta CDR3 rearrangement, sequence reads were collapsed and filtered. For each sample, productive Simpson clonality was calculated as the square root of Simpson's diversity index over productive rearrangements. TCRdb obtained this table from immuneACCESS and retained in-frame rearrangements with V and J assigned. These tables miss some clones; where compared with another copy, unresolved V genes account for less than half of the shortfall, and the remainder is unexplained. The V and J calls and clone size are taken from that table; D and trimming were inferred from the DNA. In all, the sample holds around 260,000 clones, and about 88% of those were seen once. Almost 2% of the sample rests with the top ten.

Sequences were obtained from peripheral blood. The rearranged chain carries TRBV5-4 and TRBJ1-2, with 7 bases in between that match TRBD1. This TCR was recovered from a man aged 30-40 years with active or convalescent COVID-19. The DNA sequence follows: TGTGCCAGCAGCTTGCACGACAGGGAACACACCTTC. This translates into CASSLHDREHTF.